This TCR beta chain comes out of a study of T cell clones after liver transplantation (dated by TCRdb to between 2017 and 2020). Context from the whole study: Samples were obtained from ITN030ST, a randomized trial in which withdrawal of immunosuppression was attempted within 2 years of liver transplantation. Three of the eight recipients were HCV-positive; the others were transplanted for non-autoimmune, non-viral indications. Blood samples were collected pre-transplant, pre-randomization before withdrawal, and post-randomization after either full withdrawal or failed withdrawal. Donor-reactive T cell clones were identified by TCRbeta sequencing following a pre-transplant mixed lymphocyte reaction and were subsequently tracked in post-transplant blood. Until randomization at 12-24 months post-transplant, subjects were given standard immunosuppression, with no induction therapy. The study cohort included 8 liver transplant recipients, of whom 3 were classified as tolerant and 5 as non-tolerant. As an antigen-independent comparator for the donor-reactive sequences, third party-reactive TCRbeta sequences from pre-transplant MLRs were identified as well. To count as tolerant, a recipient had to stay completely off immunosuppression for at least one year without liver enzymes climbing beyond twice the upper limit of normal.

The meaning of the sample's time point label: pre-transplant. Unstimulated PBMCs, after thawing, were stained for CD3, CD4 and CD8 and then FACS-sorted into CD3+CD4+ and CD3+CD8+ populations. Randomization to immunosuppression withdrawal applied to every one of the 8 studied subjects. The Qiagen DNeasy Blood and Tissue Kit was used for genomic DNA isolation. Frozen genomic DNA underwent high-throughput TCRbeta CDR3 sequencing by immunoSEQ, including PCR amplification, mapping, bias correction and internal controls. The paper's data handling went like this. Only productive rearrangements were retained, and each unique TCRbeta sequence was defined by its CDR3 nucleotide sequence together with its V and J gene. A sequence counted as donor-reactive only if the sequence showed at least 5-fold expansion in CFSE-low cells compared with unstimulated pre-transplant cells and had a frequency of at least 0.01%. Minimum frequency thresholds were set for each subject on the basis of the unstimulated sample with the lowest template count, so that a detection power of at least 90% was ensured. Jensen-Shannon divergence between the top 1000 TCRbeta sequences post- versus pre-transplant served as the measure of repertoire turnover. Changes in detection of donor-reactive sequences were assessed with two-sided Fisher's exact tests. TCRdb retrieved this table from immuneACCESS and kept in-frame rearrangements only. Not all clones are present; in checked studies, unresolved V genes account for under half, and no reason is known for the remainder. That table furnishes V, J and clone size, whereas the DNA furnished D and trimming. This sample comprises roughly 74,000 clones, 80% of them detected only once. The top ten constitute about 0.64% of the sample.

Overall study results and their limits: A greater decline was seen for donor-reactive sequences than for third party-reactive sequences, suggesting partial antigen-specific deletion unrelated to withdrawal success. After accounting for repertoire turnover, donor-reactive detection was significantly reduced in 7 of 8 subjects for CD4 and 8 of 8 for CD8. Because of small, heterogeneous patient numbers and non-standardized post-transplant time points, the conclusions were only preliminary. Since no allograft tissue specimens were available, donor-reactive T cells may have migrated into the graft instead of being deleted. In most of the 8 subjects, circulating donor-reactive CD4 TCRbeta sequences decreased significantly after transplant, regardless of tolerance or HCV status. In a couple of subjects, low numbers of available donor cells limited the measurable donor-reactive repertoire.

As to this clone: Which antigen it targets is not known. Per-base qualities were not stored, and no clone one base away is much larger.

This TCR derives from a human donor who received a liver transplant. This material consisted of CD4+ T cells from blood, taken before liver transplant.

The DNA reads as follows: TGTGCCAGCAGTCCCCCGGCCGGGACTATCCTCAATGAGCAGTTCTTC. The encoded protein is CASSPPAGTILNEQFF. The rearranged chain carries TRBV27 and TRBJ2-1; 7 bases in the middle match TRBD2. CDR1 and CDR2 are drawn from the germline V gene (reference sequence): MNHEY, SMNVEV. The CDR3 has 16 amino acids, counting the end cysteine and phenylalanine. The sequence is cut down to CDR3 DNA, 48 bases in frame from base 1. At the junction V is shortened by 5 bases and J by 6 bases; bases outside the gene matches: 13.